The 6 T cell receptor beta chains in this list originate from one sample, sequenced in a study of T cell responses to AZD1222 COVID-19 vaccine. Data came from immunoSEQ multiplex PCR; TCRdb stores just in-frame clones and leaves some out. The repertoire has about 100,000 clones, less than 90% of them found once; the top ten carry approximately 15%. This material consisted of peripheral blood, taken on day 0 of AZD1222 vaccination. The source is an adult in good health.

This chain connects TRBV7-2 to TRBJ2-7; 7 bases align to TRBD1. The CDR3 contains 15 residues. The germline V gene has CDR1 SGHTA and CDR2 FQGNSA. V dropped 0 bases and J dropped 4; count of bases not matched to a gene: 6. The CDR3: CASSLATQTGYEQYF. DNA of the CDR3: TGTGCCAGCAGCTTAGCGACCCAGACAGGGTACGAGCAGTACTTC.

This chain links TRBV5-6 with TRBJ1-1; D remains unclear. The CDR3 sequence is 14 residues long. Trimming shortened V by 4 bases and J by 7 bases, and 17 bases separated the two germline ends. Germline values: CDR1 SGHDT, CDR2 YYEEEE. For the CDR3, the DNA is TGTGCCAGCAGCCTAGACCGGGCCAACGGTGAAGCTTTCTTT. This gives the protein CASSLDRANGEAFF.

The chain couples TRBV28 to TRBJ1-5; 9 bases map to TRBD1. J gave up 4 bases and V 6 bases, and 7 bases lay outside the gene matches. CDR1 is MDHEN and CDR2 is SYDVKM in the germline V gene. CDR3 length: 15 amino acids. CDR3 coding DNA: TGTGCCAGCAGCCCGGGACAGGGACCTAATCAGCCCCAGCATTTT. Translation: CASSPGQGPNQPQHF.

This chain uses TRBV27 with TRBJ1-2; D is unresolved. Per germline, CDR1 MNHEY and CDR2 SMNVEV (reference sequence). The CDR3 extends over 16 amino acids. The V gene lost 10 bases and the J gene lost 6 bases, with 27 bases spanning the gap. The CDR3 DNA reads TGTGCCACCCCTTTCCGAATAGTGGAACAGTCCCATGGCTACACCTTC. Encoded protein: CATPFRIVEQSHGYTF.

This chain uses TRBV5-5 with TRBJ2-3; TRBD1 matches 10 bases. J lost 2 bases, V lost 3 bases, and 3 bases had no gene match. The CDR3 sequence is 15 residues long. The germline CDR1 and CDR2 sequences are SGHKS and YYEKEE (reference sequence). In nucleotides, the CDR3 is TGTGCCAGCAGCTGGGGACAGGGGAACACAGATACGCAGTATTTT. This encodes CASSWGQGNTDTQYF.

The gene calls are TRBV25-1 and TRBJ2-7, with D possibly matching TRBD2 (6 bases). In germline, CDR1 is MGHDK, CDR2 SYGVNS. The CDR3 runs to 15 residues. The ends were cut back, 6 bases at V and 2 bases at J, with 17 bases in the middle. CDR3 coding DNA: TGTGCCAGCAGCTTCGGGACTCCGGCGGCCTACGAGCAGTACTTC. It translates to CASSFGTPAAYEQYF.